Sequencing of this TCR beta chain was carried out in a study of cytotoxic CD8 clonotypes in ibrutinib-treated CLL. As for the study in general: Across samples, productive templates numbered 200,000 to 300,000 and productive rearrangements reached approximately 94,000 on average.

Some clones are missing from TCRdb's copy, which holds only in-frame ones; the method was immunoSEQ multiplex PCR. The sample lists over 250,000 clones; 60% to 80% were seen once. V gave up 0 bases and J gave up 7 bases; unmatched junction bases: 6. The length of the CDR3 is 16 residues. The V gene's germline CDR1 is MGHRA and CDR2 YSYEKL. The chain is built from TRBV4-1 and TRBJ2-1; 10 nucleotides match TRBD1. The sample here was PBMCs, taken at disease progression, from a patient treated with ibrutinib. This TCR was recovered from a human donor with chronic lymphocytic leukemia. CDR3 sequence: CASSQDQGTGANEQFF. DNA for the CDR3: TGCGCCAGCAGCCAAGATCAAGGGACAGGGGCAAATGAGCAGTTCTTC.